This T cell receptor beta chain originates from a study of blood T cells in healthy people across ages. Study summary: The capture of about one barcoded beta molecule per two T cells was achieved by template switching.

Next came a second PCR, run for about 6 to 12 cycles, which used a sample-barcoded 5' primer along with a J-beta primer mix. The yield of each sample was at least 2.5 million CDR3-containing paired-end reads. TCRdb called the 5' RACE reads again in MiXCR, with one record for every CDR3 protein. The sample has about 1,500,000 distinct CDR3 sequences; roughly 27% are singletons. In this sample, this clonotype turned up many times. V gave up 6 bases and J gave up 0 bases; unmatched junction bases: 18. CDR3 length equals 19 residues. Germline V gene sequence: CDR1 WSHSY, CDR2 SAAADI. The receptor was isolated from a woman younger than 45 in good health. The sample comprised blood. This chain uses TRBV10-2 with TRBJ2-5; TRBD1 aligns across 8 bases. The CDR3 sequence: CASRAGTGQSPLDQETQYF. CDR3 bases: TGCGCCAGCAGGGCCGGGACAGGACAATCCCCTTTGGACCAAGAGACCCAGTACTTC.